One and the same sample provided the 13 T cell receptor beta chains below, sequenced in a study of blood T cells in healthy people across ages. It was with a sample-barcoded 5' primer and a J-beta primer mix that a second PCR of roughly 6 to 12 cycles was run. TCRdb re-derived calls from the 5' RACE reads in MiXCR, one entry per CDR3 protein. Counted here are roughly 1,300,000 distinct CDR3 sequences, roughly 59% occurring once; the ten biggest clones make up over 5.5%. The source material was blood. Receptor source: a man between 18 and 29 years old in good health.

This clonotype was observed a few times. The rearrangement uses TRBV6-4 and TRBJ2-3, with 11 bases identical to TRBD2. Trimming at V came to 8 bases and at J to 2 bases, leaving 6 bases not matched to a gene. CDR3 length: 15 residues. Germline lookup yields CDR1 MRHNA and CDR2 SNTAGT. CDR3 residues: CASSPGLAVTDTQYF. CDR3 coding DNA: TGTGCCAGCTCTCCGGGACTAGCGGTCACAGATACGCAGTATTTT.

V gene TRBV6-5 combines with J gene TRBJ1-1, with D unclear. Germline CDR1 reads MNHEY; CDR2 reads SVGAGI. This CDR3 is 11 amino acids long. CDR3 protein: CATGRNTEAFF. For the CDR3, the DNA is TGTGCGACCGGACGGAACACTGAAGCTTTCTTT.

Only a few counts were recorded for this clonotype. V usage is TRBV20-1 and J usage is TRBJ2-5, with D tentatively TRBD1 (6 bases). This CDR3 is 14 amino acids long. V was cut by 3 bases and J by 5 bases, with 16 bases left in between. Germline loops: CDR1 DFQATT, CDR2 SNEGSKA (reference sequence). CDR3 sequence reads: CSASSSGRGETQYF. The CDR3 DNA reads TGCAGTGCTAGCTCCTCAGGCAGGGGTGAGACCCAGTACTTC.

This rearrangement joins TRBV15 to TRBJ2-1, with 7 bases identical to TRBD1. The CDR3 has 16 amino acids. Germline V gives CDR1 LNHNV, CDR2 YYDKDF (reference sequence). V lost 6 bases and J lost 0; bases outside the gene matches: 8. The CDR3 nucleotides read TGTGCCACCAGTCCAACCAGGGGGACCTCCTACAATGAGCAGTTCTTC. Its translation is CATSPTRGTSYNEQFF.

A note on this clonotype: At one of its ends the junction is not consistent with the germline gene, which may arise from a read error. The CDR3 sequence is CSATPSGSFNEQFF. In DNA, the CDR3 is TGCAGTGCTACCCCTAGCGGGTCCTTCAATGAGCAGTTCTTC. The V call is TRBV20-1, the J call TRBJ2-1; 8 positions match TRBD2. The V gene's germline CDR1 is DFQATT and CDR2 SNEGSKA (reference sequence). CDR3 size: 14 residues.

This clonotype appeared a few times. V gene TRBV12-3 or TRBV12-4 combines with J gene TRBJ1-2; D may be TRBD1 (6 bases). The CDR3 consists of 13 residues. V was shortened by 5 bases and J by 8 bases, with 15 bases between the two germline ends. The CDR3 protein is CASSLQGLSGYTF. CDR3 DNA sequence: TGTGCCAGCAGTCTACAGGGCCTAAGCGGCTACACCTTC.

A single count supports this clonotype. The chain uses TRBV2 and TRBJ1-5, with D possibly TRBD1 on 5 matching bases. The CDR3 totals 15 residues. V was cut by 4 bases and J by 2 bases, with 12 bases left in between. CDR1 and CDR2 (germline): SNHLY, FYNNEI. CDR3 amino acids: CASSGGDSGNQPQHF. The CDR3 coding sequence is TGTGCCAGCAGTGGAGGGGACTCGGGCAATCAGCCCCAGCATTTT.

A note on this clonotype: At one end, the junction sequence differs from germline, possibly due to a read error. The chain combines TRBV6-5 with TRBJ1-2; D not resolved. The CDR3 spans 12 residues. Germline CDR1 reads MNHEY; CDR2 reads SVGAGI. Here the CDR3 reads CASSYGPDGHTF. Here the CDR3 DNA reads TGTGCCAGCAGTTACGGGCCAGATGGCCACACCTTC.

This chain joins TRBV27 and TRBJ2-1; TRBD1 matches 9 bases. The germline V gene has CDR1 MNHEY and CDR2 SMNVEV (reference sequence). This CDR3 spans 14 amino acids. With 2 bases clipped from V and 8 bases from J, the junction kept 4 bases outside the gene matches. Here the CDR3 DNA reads TGTGCCAGCAGTTTAGACAGGGGGGGGCATGAGCAGTTCTTC. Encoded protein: CASSLDRGGHEQFF.

DNA for the CDR3: TGTGCCATCTCCCGAGTACCGGGAGGGGATGGGGAGACCCAGTACTTC. This translates into CAISRVPGGDGETQYF. V gene TRBV10-3 combines with J gene TRBJ2-5; TRBD2 matches 8 bases. The junction had 16 bases not matched to a gene; V was cut back by 8 bases and J by 5 bases. The CDR3 is made up of 16 amino acids. Germline loops: CDR1 ENHRY, CDR2 SYGVKD.

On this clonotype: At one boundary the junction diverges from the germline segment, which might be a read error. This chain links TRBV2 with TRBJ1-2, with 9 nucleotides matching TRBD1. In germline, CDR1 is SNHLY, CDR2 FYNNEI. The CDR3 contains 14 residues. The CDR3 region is CAGSDRTGDYGYTF. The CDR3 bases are TGTGCCGGCAGTGACCGGACAGGGGATTATGGCTACACCTTC.

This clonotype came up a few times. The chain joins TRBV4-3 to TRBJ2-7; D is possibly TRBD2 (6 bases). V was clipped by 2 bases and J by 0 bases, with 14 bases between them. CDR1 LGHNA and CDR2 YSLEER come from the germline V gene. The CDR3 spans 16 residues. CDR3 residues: CASSQSTYGSSYEQYF. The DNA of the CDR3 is TGCGCCAGCAGCCAATCCACGTACGGGAGCTCCTACGAGCAGTACTTC.

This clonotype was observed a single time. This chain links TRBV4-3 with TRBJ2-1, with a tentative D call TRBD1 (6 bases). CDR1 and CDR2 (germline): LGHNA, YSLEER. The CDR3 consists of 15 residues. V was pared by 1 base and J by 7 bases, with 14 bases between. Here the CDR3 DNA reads TGCGCCAGCAGCCAAGGACCCGACAGGCAGAATGAGCAGTTCTTC. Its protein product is CASSQGPDRQNEQFF.